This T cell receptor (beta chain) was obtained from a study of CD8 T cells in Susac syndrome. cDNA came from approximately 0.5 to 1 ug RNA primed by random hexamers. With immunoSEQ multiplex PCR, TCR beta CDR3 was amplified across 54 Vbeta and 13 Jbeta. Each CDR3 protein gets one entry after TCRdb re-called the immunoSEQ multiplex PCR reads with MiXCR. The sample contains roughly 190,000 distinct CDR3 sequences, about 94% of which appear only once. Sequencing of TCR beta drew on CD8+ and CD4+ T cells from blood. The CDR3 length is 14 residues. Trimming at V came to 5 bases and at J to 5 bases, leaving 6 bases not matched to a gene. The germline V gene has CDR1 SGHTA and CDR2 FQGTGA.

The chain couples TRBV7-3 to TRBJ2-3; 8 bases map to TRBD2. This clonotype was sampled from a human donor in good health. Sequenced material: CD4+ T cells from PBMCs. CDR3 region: CASSPGGVQDTQYF. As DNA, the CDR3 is TGTGCCAGCAGCCCGGGGGGGGTCCAAGATACGCAGTATTTT.